This TCR beta chain was captured in a study of T cell responses to AZD1222 COVID-19 vaccine. Points from the study as a whole: Among the donors, most were white British and more were female, and clonal diversity was possibly underestimated. Reports indicate that nearly half of spike-specific TCRs are directed at unmutated variant regions.

Germline assignment: CDR1 SGHRS and CDR2 YFSETQ. V lost 2 bases to trimming and J lost 4 bases; unmatched junction nucleotides: 4. The CDR3 contains 14 residues. Turning to this clone: What it binds is unknown.

This table comes from immunoSEQ multiplex PCR, and its TCRdb copy is limited to in-frame clones, with some not included. Here the sample spans just under 80,000 clones, roughly 90% being singletons. The sequenced sample was peripheral blood, obtained 28 days after the second AZD1222 dose. The rearrangement uses TRBV5-1 and TRBJ1-2; 8 bases align to TRBD1. The clonotype originates from an adult who received the AZD1222 COVID-19 vaccine. The CDR3 spells CASSFTGGVYGYTF. CDR3 DNA sequence: TGCGCCAGCAGCTTTACAGGGGGGGTCTATGGCTACACCTTC.